This T cell receptor (beta chain) was sequenced for a study of CD8 T cells in ankylosing spondylitis. Study results and limitations: CD8+ cells made up the disease-linked clones, which were relatively rare in peripheral blood. Clones tied to disease were said to be significantly enriched in matched ankylosing spondylitis synovial fluid. Reactive arthritis synovial fluid and blood previously showed some of these motif variants. One TCR beta motif, made up of about 8 highly homologous variants, appeared characteristic of ankylosing spondylitis blood.

V lost 3 bases, J lost 0 bases, and 3 bases stayed unmatched. Germline V gene data show CDR1 as DFQATT and CDR2 as SNEGSKA (reference sequence). The CDR3 is 14 amino acids. This clonotype was seen a few times. Its antigen is currently unknown. TCR beta libraries were made by quantitative 5'-RACE with molecular barcodes. TCRdb re-called the 5' RACE reads with MiXCR, one entry per CDR3 protein. The table shows some 840,000 distinct CDR3 sequences, with 10% to 15% occurring only once. Input material: blood, either unsorted or a sorted T cell fraction (not recorded which). This rearrangement joins TRBV20-1 to TRBJ2-3; TRBD2 matches at 7 bases. This receptor was taken from a male donor with ankylosing spondylitis. The CDR3 protein is CSASKAGSTDTQYF. The CDR3 nucleotides are TGCAGTGCTAGCAAAGCGGGGAGCACAGATACGCAGTATTTT.